The 25 T cell receptor beta chains listed next were all sequenced from one sample in a study of cytomegalovirus exposure and HLA in healthy donors. With 60 Vbeta and 13 Jbeta primers, the PCR was carried out. Method: immunoSEQ multiplex PCR; TCRdb's copy keeps in-frame clones and lacks some. The sample includes about 130,000 clones, roughly 75% of them seen just once. Input material: PBMCs. The source of these receptors is a woman aged 45 to 65 in good health and CMV-seronegative.

This rearrangement joins TRBV28 to TRBJ2-1; D gene uncertain. The CDR3 has 16 residues. Germline V lookup: CDR1 MDHEN, CDR2 SYDVKM. V lost 1 base to trimming and J lost 4 bases, with 14 bases between them. The DNA of the CDR3 is TGTGCCAGCAGTTTATCCGCTCCTCCGAGATACAATGAGCAGTTCTTC. It is translated as CASSLSAPPRYNEQFF. The full variable domain, completed using reference TRBV28 and TRBJ2-1, is DVKVTQSSRYLVKRTGEKVFLECVQDMDHENMFWYRQDPGLGLRLIYFSYDVKMKEKGDIPEGYSVSREKKERFSLILESASTNQTSMYLCASSLSAPPRYNEQFFGPGTRLTVL.

The chain has TRBV10-3 and TRBJ2-3; the D gene is possibly TRBD2 (6 bases). CDR1 ENHRY and CDR2 SYGVKD come from the germline V gene. Trimming pared 4 bases from V and 1 base from J, leaving 9 bases between. This CDR3 comprises 14 residues. CDR3: CAISGPGGTDTQYF. The CDR3 DNA sequence: TGTGCCATCAGTGGCCCGGGAGGCACAGATACGCAGTATTTT.

The chain's CDR3 is CASSVSGRAINEQFF. The CDR3 DNA follows: TGTGCCAGCAGCGTAAGCGGGAGGGCCATTAATGAGCAGTTCTTC. V gene TRBV9 combines with J gene TRBJ2-1; TRBD2 matches at 10 bases. The CDR3 sequence is 15 residues long. V lost 1 base and J lost 7; bases outside the gene matches: 5. CDR1 is SGDLS, CDR2 YYNGEE, per germline.

The chain has TRBV12-2 and TRBJ2-3; the D segment call TRBD1 is taken from the table without a DNA check. TRBV12-2 is flagged as a pseudogene. This CDR3 contains 15 residues. CDR3 sequence (DNA): TGTGCAAGTCGCTTCAGACAGCGTTGCACAGATACGCAGTATTTT. Protein product: CASRFRQRCTDTQYF.

In regard to this clone: One end of the junction does not line up with germline, which may come from a read error. V gene TRBV7-9 combines with J gene TRBJ1-1, with TRBD1 as a possible D gene (6 bases). Germline values: CDR1 SEHNR, CDR2 FQNEAQ (reference sequence). The CDR3 has 15 residues. CDR3 residues: CSSSPTQGSTTEAFF. CDR3 nucleotides: TGTTCCAGCAGCCCCACACAGGGATCGACCACTGAAGCTTTCTTT.

This chain joins TRBV10-3 and TRBJ2-1, with D perhaps matching TRBD2 (5 bases). The ends were cut back, 7 bases at V and 6 bases at J, with 7 bases in the middle. Germline V lookup: CDR1 ENHRY, CDR2 SYGVKD. The CDR3 is 11 amino acids. The CDR3 reads CAIKEGNEQFF. In DNA, the CDR3 is TGTGCCATCAAAGAGGGCAATGAGCAGTTCTTC.

The rearrangement uses TRBV27 and TRBJ2-1; 12 positions agree with TRBD2. The ends lost 5 bases at V and 5 bases at J; junction bases unmatched: 4. Per the germline V gene, CDR1 is MNHEY and CDR2 is SMNVEV (reference sequence). The CDR3 runs to 15 residues. DNA of the CDR3: TGTGCCAGCAGTAGACTAGCGGGAGTGCACAATGAGCAGTTCTTC. As protein: CASSRLAGVHNEQFF.

The rearrangement joins TRBV19 to TRBJ1-5; no clear D. CDR3 length: 14 amino acids. Deletions cut 0 bases from V and 8 bases from J, with 11 bases between. Germline loops: CDR1 LNHDA, CDR2 SQIVND (reference sequence). This CDR3 reads CASSIEEQWEPQHF. CDR3 DNA sequence: TGTGCCAGTAGTATAGAGGAGCAATGGGAGCCCCAGCATTTT.

V gene TRBV15 combines with J gene TRBJ1-5; 7 bases map to TRBD1. The CDR3 length is 14 residues. CDR1 is LNHNV, CDR2 YYDKDF, per germline (reference sequence). The junction had 2 bases not matched to a gene; V was cut back by 1 base and J by 5 bases. The chain's CDR3 is CATSRGDRYQPQHF. CDR3 sequence (DNA): TGTGCCACCAGCAGAGGGGACAGATATCAGCCCCAGCATTTT.

This chain connects TRBV5-1 to TRBJ2-1; D possibly corresponds to TRBD2 (5 bases). The CDR3 sequence is 13 residues long. Trimming shortened V by 2 bases and J by 4 bases, and 7 bases separated the two germline ends. Looked up from germline, CDR1 is SGHRS and CDR2 is YFSETQ. The CDR3 sequence: CASSFREYNEQFF. The CDR3 DNA reads TGCGCCAGCAGCTTTAGGGAGTACAATGAGCAGTTCTTC.

The chain carries TRBV5-8 and TRBJ1-1; the D is unclear. CDR3 length equals 14 residues. Germline lookup yields CDR1 SGHTS and CDR2 YDEGEE. V was trimmed by 0 bases and J by 2 bases, leaving 8 bases between them. CDR3 DNA: TGTGCCAGCAGCTTGGCCCCAGAAAACACTGAAGCTTTCTTT. This encodes CASSLAPENTEAFF.

CDR3 in DNA: TGCAGCGTTGTGGGGCAACGAGGAGATACGCAGTATTTT. Protein product: CSVVGQRGDTQYF. This chain joins TRBV29-1 and TRBJ2-3; weak D call: TRBD1 (5 bases). The CDR3 is 13 amino acids. Germline loops: CDR1 SQVTM, CDR2 ANQGSEA. The ends were cut back, 4 bases at V and 5 bases at J, with 13 bases in the middle.

This chain links TRBV19 with TRBJ2-3; 9 bases are shared with TRBD1. CDR1 and CDR2 (germline): LNHDA, SQIVND (reference sequence). The length of the CDR3 is 13 residues. The CDR3 is CVAGTGHTDTQYF. CDR3 nucleotides: TGTGTCGCCGGGACAGGGCACACAGATACGCAGTATTTT.

This clone showed up just a few times. V usage is TRBV27 and J usage is TRBJ1-1; TRBD1 aligns across 10 bases. V trimming: 2 bases; J trimming: 3 bases; junction bases outside the gene matches: 6. The CDR3 runs to 16 residues. Germline CDR1 reads MNHEY; CDR2 reads SMNVEV (reference sequence). This CDR3 is CASSLRGQGMDTEAFF. CDR3 nucleotide sequence: TGTGCCAGCAGTTTAAGGGGACAGGGGATGGACACTGAAGCTTTCTTT.

The DNA for the CDR3 is TGTGCCAGCCGCCCGCGCGGAAGGAACACTGAAGCTTTCTTT. Residues: CASRPRGRNTEAFF. V is TRBV7-2 and J is TRBJ1-1; no firm D call. The germline CDR1 and CDR2 sequences are SGHTA and FQGNSA. V was clipped by 8 bases and J by 1 base, with 14 bases between them. The CDR3 is made up of 14 amino acids.

This rearrangement joins TRBV7-3 to TRBJ2-2, with TRBD1 as a possible D gene (6 bases). Germline V gene data show CDR1 as SGHTA and CDR2 as FQGTGA. The CDR3 is 14 residues long. V lost 5 bases, J lost 1 base, and 8 bases lay in between. The DNA for the CDR3 is TGTGCCAGCAGCACGGACAGGAACACCGGGGAGCTGTTTTTT. Translated: CASSTDRNTGELFF. Full variable domain (outside the CDR3, taken from reference TRBV7-3 and TRBJ2-2): GAGVSQTPSNKVTEKGKYVELRCDPISGHTALYWYRQSLGQGPEFLIYFQGTGAADDSGLPNDRFFAVRPEGSVSTLKIQRTERGDSAVYLCASSTDRNTGELFFGEGSRLTVL.

Worth noting for this clone: Sequence at one end of the junction differs from germline and may be a read error. The genes are TRBV7-9 and TRBJ2-7; D is undetermined. Germline loops: CDR1 SEHNR, CDR2 FQNEAQ (reference sequence). CDR3 size: 15 residues. This chain's CDR3 is CSSSFYPPPAYEQYF. In DNA form, the CDR3 reads TGTTCCAGCAGCTTTTACCCTCCTCCGGCCTACGAGCAGTACTTC.

A few counts support this clone. The chain uses TRBV4-3 and TRBJ1-1, with TRBD1 as a possible D gene (5 bases). The CDR3 length is 14 residues. V shed 0 bases and J shed 8 bases, with 13 bases lying between them. Per the germline V gene, CDR1 is LGHNA and CDR2 is YSLEER. The CDR3 DNA follows: TGCGCCAGCAGCCAAGAAGTTACAGGACAAGAAGCTTTCTTT. Protein: CASSQEVTGQEAFF.

The V gene is TRBV7-2, the J gene TRBJ1-1; D not resolved. Trimming removed 7 bases at V and 5 bases at J, with 14 bases between. CDR1 is SGHTA, CDR2 FQGNSA, per germline. CDR3 size: 13 residues. DNA of the CDR3: TGTGCCAGCACCATGCGGGGATGGACTGAAGCTTTCTTT. Translating gives CASTMRGWTEAFF.

CDR3 sequence: CASTEETGGSYGYTF. CDR3 coding DNA: TGCGCCAGCACCGAAGAAACGGGGGGCAGCTATGGCTACACCTTC. The chain employs TRBV4-3 and TRBJ1-2; tentatively, D is TRBD1 (6 bases). V lost 7 bases, J lost 4 bases, and 19 bases lay in between. From germline, CDR1 is LGHNA and CDR2 YSLEER. The CDR3 contains 15 residues.

The CDR3 is CASSLRDRGTDTQYF. DNA of the CDR3: TGTGCCAGTAGTTTGCGGGACAGGGGCACAGATACGCAGTATTTT. V gene TRBV19 combines with J gene TRBJ2-3; 9 bases match TRBD1. CDR1 is LNHDA and CDR2 is SQIVND in the germline V gene (reference sequence). CDR3 length: 15 amino acids. V dropped 5 bases and J dropped 1; count of bases not matched to a gene: 4.

The chain couples TRBV28 to TRBJ2-3; 9 bases fit TRBD2. Trimming took 2 bases from V and 4 from J; bases not matched to a gene: 1. The CDR3 spans 14 residues. The germline V gene encodes CDR1 MDHEN and CDR2 SYDVKM. CDR3 bases: TGTGCCAGCAGTTTAGCGGGAGGGGCAGATACGCAGTATTTT. It yields the protein CASSLAGGADTQYF.

V is TRBV5-6 and J is TRBJ1-1, with TRBD1 matching 7 bases. Per the germline V gene, CDR1 is SGHDT and CDR2 is YYEEEE. Losses at the gene ends were 4 bases for V and 1 base for J; bases not matched to a gene: 1. The CDR3 runs to 13 residues. CDR3 DNA: TGTGCCAGCAGCCGGGACAGGAACACTGAAGCTTTCTTT. It translates to CASSRDRNTEAFF.

The chain links TRBV7-2 to TRBJ2-5, with 15 bases fitting TRBD2. V shed 5 bases, J shed 5 bases, and the junction held 6 bases outside the gene matches. CDR3 size: 16 residues. The germline V gene has CDR1 SGHTA and CDR2 FQGNSA. The CDR3 loop reads CASSPGLAGGRETQYF. CDR3 in DNA: TGTGCCAGCAGCCCGGGACTAGCGGGAGGTAGGGAGACCCAGTACTTC.

The rearrangement uses TRBV6-1 and TRBJ1-1; 9 positions agree with TRBD1. This CDR3 is 15 amino acids long. Per the germline V gene, CDR1 is MNHNS and CDR2 is SASEGT. Trimming removed 5 bases from V and 5 bases from J; junction bases left unmatched: 9. The CDR3 reads CASSSQPGQGTEAFF. The CDR3 coding sequence is TGTGCCAGCAGTTCCCAACCGGGACAGGGAACTGAAGCTTTCTTT.